This T cell receptor beta chain derives from a study of T cell responses to AZD1222 COVID-19 vaccine. The assay was immunoSEQ multiplex PCR, and TCRdb's table has in-frame clones only and misses some. The data show approximately 130,000 clones, 88% seen once. J was trimmed by 1 base and V by 0 bases; bases with no gene match: 5. Germline CDR1 and CDR2: SGHAT and FQNNGV. CDR3 length equals 16 residues. The chain links TRBV11-2 to TRBJ1-1, with 7 positions matching TRBD1. The material sequenced was peripheral blood, taken 28 days after the second AZD1222 dose. The receptor was isolated from an adult who received the AZD1222 COVID-19 vaccine. CDR3 nucleotide sequence: TGTGCCAGCAGCTTAGATTCAGGGGGGAGGAACACTGAAGCTTTCTTT. It specifies CASSLDSGGRNTEAFF.